This TCR beta chain was sequenced during a study of shared clonotypes between healthy human individuals. On the study more broadly: Each donor's CD8 memory used one plate, CD8 naive two, each CD4 subset three.

From germline, CDR1 is SGDLS and CDR2 YYNGEE. Losses at the gene ends were 2 bases for V and 4 bases for J; bases not matched to a gene: 2. The CDR3 totals 14 residues. As to this clone: Within the sample, other DNA sequences also encode this same CDR3.

Per sorted-subset replicate PCR, input was around 200 ng DNA, representing roughly 28,000 T cell genomes. Assay used: immunoSEQ multiplex PCR; TCRdb lists only in-frame clones, some missing. The table includes roughly 200,000 clones, about 68% detected once. Sequencing was carried out using memory CD4+ T cells sorted from blood. Subset denoted: CD45RA-negative fraction. The sequence came from a man aged 30 to 45 in good health. The chain links TRBV9 to TRBJ2-5, with TRBD1 identical over 10 bases. The CDR3 loop reads CASSVGQGGETQYF. The CDR3 nucleotides read TGTGCCAGCAGCGTTGGACAGGGGGGAGAGACCCAGTACTTC.